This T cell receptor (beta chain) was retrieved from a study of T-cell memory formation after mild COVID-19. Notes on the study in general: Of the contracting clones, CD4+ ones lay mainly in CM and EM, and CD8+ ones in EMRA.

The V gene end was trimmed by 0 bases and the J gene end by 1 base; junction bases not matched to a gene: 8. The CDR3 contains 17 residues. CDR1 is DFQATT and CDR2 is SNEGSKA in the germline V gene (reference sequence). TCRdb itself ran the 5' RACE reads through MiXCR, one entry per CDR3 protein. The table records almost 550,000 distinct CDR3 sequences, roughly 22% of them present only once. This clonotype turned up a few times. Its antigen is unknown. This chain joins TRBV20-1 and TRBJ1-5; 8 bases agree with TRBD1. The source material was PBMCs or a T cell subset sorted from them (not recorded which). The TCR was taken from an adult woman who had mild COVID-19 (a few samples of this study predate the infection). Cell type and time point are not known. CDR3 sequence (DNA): TGCAGTGCTAGAGAGCCAGACAGGGGTCTAAGCAATCAGCCCCAGCATTTT. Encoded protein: CSAREPDRGLSNQPQHF.